Listed below are T cell receptor beta chains from one sample, sequenced in a study of T cells expressing NK-cell markers. One entry per CDR3 protein, without DNA, is what TCRdb gives after re-calling the 5' RACE reads. In all, the sample yields approximately 380,000 distinct CDR3 sequences. Sample: blood T cells: a sorted CD56 or NKG2C T cell subset, CD4+ or CD8+ T cells, or bulk PBMC T cells (not recorded which). Every receptor here comes from a man aged 18-75 years in good health. The CDR3 runs from the conserved cysteine through the conserved F or W.

CDR3 protein	V gene	J gene
CASSLGRIQPSQYF	TRBV5-6	TRBJ2-3
CAWSGGNYQPQHF	TRBV30	TRBJ1-5
CASSSPTSGGAERWKETQYF	TRBV12-3/TRBV12-4	TRBJ2-5
CASSPTGLAGGDTQYF	TRBV11-2	TRBJ2-3
CASSPGLAGGPISTDTQYF	TRBV11-2	TRBJ2-3
CASKTGTANEKLFF	TRBV5-1	TRBJ1-4
CASSKSVGGTEAFF	TRBV18	TRBJ1-1
CASSLDGLGLTLGETQYF	TRBV5-1	TRBJ2-5
CASSPHGTASYEQYF	TRBV7-9	TRBJ2-7
CASSSFPGPNTEAFF	TRBV7-2	TRBJ1-1
CASSRGTAGQPQHF	TRBV12-3/TRBV12-4	TRBJ1-5
CASSNRQSLHSYEQYF	TRBV6-5	TRBJ2-7
CASSGWDEQYF	TRBV7-9	TRBJ2-7
CASSQSGTPPYEQYF	TRBV14	TRBJ2-7
CASSYQYRGYGYTF	TRBV6-5	TRBJ1-2
CASSDLHSSSGNTIYF	TRBV25-1	TRBJ1-3
CASSRERMNTEAFF	TRBV2	TRBJ1-1
CASLVQHSSYEQYF	TRBV2	TRBJ2-7
CASSPGTKELFF	TRBV18	TRBJ2-2
CASSVARGSNYGYTF	TRBV7-2	TRBJ1-2
CASSGKVPNSPLHF	TRBV25-1	TRBJ1-6
CASSVAWGGVQETQYF	TRBV9	TRBJ2-5
CASAAQGNNQPQHF	TRBV25-1	TRBJ1-5
CSAVRTNQPQHF	TRBV20-1	TRBJ1-5
CASSLFGRVEETQYF	TRBV7-9	TRBJ2-5
CASPGQYNGNHPQHF	TRBV12-2	TRBJ1-5
CASSLTGGSYNEQFF	TRBV7-3	TRBJ2-1
CASSGVSGIIYNSPLHF	TRBV25-1	TRBJ1-6
CASSPPDYYGYTF	TRBV7-9	TRBJ1-2
CASSAGDGIYEQYF	TRBV6-1	TRBJ2-7
CASSPRLAGAYNEQFF	TRBV7-7	TRBJ2-1
CASRGDSRSSPLHF	TRBV25-1	TRBJ1-6
CASTRDGSSGNTIYF	TRBV6-1	TRBJ1-3
CASSVYGGSVVDTQYF	TRBV9	TRBJ2-3
CASSYTTGGADTGELFF	TRBV6-2/TRBV6-3	TRBJ2-2
CASSPWGGIYNEQFF	TRBV11-2	TRBJ2-1
CASREGLRGNEQFF	TRBV2	TRBJ2-1
CASRDLGHPLQPQHF	TRBV6-1	TRBJ1-5
CASSLDGGFGNQPQHF	TRBV7-8	TRBJ1-5
CASSQVQSSAAYEQYF	TRBV4-2	TRBJ2-7
CASSADRGWGYTF	TRBV6-1	TRBJ1-2
CASKLMDSTEAFF	TRBV9	TRBJ1-1
CSARAARENTGELFF	TRBV20-1	TRBJ2-2
CASSLGLTTPYEQFF	TRBV13	TRBJ2-1
CASSYTWTDGVQYF	TRBV6-5	TRBJ2-7
CASLLAGSEQYF	TRBV2	TRBJ2-7
CASSQRQGAGYTF	TRBV11-3	TRBJ1-2
CASSAWRGGSWDEQFF	TRBV7-8	TRBJ2-1
CASSQEPGPYEQYF	TRBV4-1	TRBJ2-7
CASSYLTGLPGPRWTEAFF	TRBV6-2/TRBV6-3	TRBJ1-1
CASTRPGGGNSPLHF	TRBV28	TRBJ1-6
CATSRDWGLGDNQYF	TRBV15	TRBJ2-5
CANLTLIGVWNTGELFF	TRBV7-7	TRBJ2-2
CASRRRGTNSNQPQHF	TRBV28	TRBJ1-5
CAREDTSYEQYF	TRBV7-8	TRBJ2-7
CASRQVNEQFF	TRBV6-4	TRBJ2-1